These 20 T cell receptor beta chains came from one sample sequenced in a study of blood T cell repertoires in COVID-19. The repertoire was sequenced with immunoSEQ multiplex PCR; TCRdb's copy has only in-frame clones and lacks some. The sample has nearly 200,000 clones, roughly nine tenths seen once. The sample consisted of PBMCs or T cells enriched from blood (not recorded which). These receptors all come from a woman between 18 and 30 years old who had recovered from COVID-19.

This clone has only a few counts. V and J are TRBV10-1 and TRBJ1-6; no firm D call. This CDR3 is 13 amino acids long. CDR1 is WNHNN and CDR2 is SYGVQD in the germline V gene (reference sequence). V lost 10 bases and J lost 5, with 12 bases in between. In DNA form, the CDR3 reads TGCGCCACCCAGGACGGGGATAATTCACCCCTCCACTTT. Translation gives CATQDGDNSPLHF.

The count of this clone is one. J is TRBJ1-2 and V is TRBV6-1; D unclear. Trimming left V 3 bases short and J 8 bases short, with 16 bases between. In germline, CDR1 is MNHNS, CDR2 SASEGT. The CDR3 has 14 amino acids. CDR3 DNA sequence: TGTGCCAGCAGTGAGCACCTCCCAGGTGAAGGCTACACCTTC. Translating it yields CASSEHLPGEGYTF.

J is TRBJ2-1 and V is TRBV3-1 (or the pseudogene TRBV3-2); 7 bases fit TRBD2. The junction had 2 bases not matched to a gene; V was cut back by 0 bases and J by 6 bases. The length of the CDR3 is 14 residues. CDR1 LGHDT and CDR2 YNNKEL come from the germline V gene (reference sequence). This chain's CDR3 is CASSQDPGGNEQFF. In DNA, the CDR3 is TGTGCCAGCAGCCAAGATCCGGGGGGCAATGAGCAGTTCTTC.

This clone was seen a handful of times. The gene calls are TRBV28 and TRBJ1-5; D call uncertain. CDR3 length: 15 residues. CDR1 is MDHEN, CDR2 SYDVKM, per germline. V lost 4 bases and J lost 3, with 13 bases in between. The CDR3 nucleotides are TGTGCCAGCAGTTCAAGACTGCGGGACAATCAGCCCCAGCATTTT. This gives the protein CASSSRLRDNQPQHF.

J is TRBJ2-7 and V is TRBV6-4, with 7 bases matching TRBD1. Germline V CDR1 and CDR2: MRHNA, SNTAGT. V was pared by 0 bases and J by 6 bases, with 2 bases of the junction left unmatched. CDR3 size: 13 residues. Here the CDR3 reads CASSDSTGTEQYF. Here the CDR3 DNA reads TGTGCCAGCAGTGACTCGACAGGGACCGAGCAGTACTTC.

The chain links TRBV7-6 to TRBJ2-7; 10 bases line up with TRBD1. CDR3 length equals 15 residues. In germline, CDR1 is SGHVS, CDR2 FNYEAQ. With V trimmed by 4 bases and J by 4 bases, 7 bases remained unmatched. DNA for the CDR3: TGTGCCAGCAGCTCCTCCGACAGGGGGCATTACGAGCAGTACTTC. This gives the protein CASSSSDRGHYEQYF.

V is TRBV9 and J is TRBJ2-7; TRBD2 is a possible D gene (7 bases). This CDR3 has 13 residues. Between the trimmed V and J ends, which lost 3 bases and 5 bases, there was a span of 12 bases. Germline V gene data show CDR1 as SGDLS and CDR2 as YYNGEE. The CDR3 coding sequence is TGTGCCAGCAGCGCCGCGGGGGCTCACGAGCAGTACTTC. Encoded protein: CASSAAGAHEQYF.

The chain has TRBV7-9 and TRBJ2-2; D not certain. CDR1 and CDR2 from the germline V gene are SEHNR and FQNEAQ (reference sequence). This CDR3 has 17 residues. V lost 5 bases and J lost 7, with 23 bases in between. The CDR3 sequence is CASSQLQRSWVIGELFF. CDR3 in DNA: TGTGCCAGCAGCCAACTCCAGCGATCTTGGGTAATCGGGGAGCTGTTTTTT.

V usage is TRBV9 and J usage is TRBJ1-1; D gene ambiguous. Trimming left V 0 bases short and J 3 bases short, with 9 bases between. The V gene's germline CDR1 is SGDLS and CDR2 YYNGEE. The CDR3 runs to 14 residues. The CDR3 loop is CASSVGGADTEAFF. The CDR3 DNA is TGTGCCAGCAGCGTAGGAGGCGCCGACACTGAAGCTTTCTTT.

The count of this clone is one. This chain links TRBV7-8 with TRBJ1-1; 8 positions agree with TRBD1. This CDR3 contains 15 residues. The V gene end was trimmed by 5 bases and the J gene end by 4 bases; junction bases not matched to a gene: 9. Germline V gene sequence: CDR1 SGHVS, CDR2 FQNEAQ. The CDR3 here is CASSGTIDRGTEAFF. CDR3 DNA: TGTGCCAGCAGCGGGACTATTGACAGGGGCACTGAAGCTTTCTTT.

This chain connects TRBV5-4 to TRBJ1-1; no clear D gene. The V gene's germline CDR1 is SGHNT and CDR2 YYREEE (reference sequence). V was cut by 7 bases and J by 4 bases, with 20 bases left in between. The length of the CDR3 is 15 residues. The CDR3 here is CASGMGKYSGTEAFF. CDR3 bases: TGTGCCAGCGGTATGGGGAAGTACAGCGGCACTGAAGCTTTCTTT.

The chain uses TRBV28 and TRBJ1-2; D gene uncertain. The CDR3 runs to 16 residues. Germline V gene data show CDR1 as MDHEN and CDR2 as SYDVKM. The germline V and J ends were trimmed by 5 bases and 3 bases, with 19 bases remaining between them. The CDR3 is CASSNRPGSRDYGYTF. The CDR3 DNA follows: TGTGCCAGCAGTAATCGTCCGGGGTCGAGGGACTATGGCTACACCTTC.

This chain uses TRBV2 with TRBJ2-7, with 8 positions matching TRBD1. The CDR3 has 14 amino acids. Germline values: CDR1 SNHLY, CDR2 FYNNEI. V shed 7 bases, J shed 5 bases, and the junction held 10 bases outside the gene matches. This CDR3 is CASNEGQVNNEQYF. CDR3 bases: TGTGCCAGCAATGAGGGACAGGTTAACAACGAGCAGTACTTC.

This clone has a handful of counts. The chain couples TRBV30 to TRBJ2-2; D not resolved. Trimming cost V 0 bases and J 5 bases, with 13 bases left between them. CDR1 is GTSNPN and CDR2 is SVGIG in the germline V gene (reference sequence). CDR3 size: 15 residues. The CDR3 loop reads CAWSVSELETGELFF. Written as DNA, the CDR3 is TGTGCCTGGAGTGTATCGGAGCTAGAAACCGGGGAGCTGTTTTTT.

The gene calls are TRBV28 and TRBJ1-6; maybe TRBD1 (5 bases). Germline CDR1 is MDHEN and CDR2 is SYDVKM. Trimming took off 3 bases at V and 0 bases at J, with 12 bases between the two ends. CDR3 size: 17 residues. CDR3 amino acids: CASSFRGASSYNSPLHF. CDR3 nucleotide sequence: TGTGCCAGCAGTTTTCGCGGGGCCAGCTCCTATAATTCACCCCTCCACTTT.

V is TRBV28 and J is TRBJ1-4; weak D call: TRBD1 (5 bases). The V gene's germline CDR1 is MDHEN and CDR2 SYDVKM. Between the trimmed V and J ends, which lost 2 bases and 2 bases, there was a span of 12 bases. The CDR3 length is 16 residues. The CDR3 DNA is TGTGCCAGCAGTTTAACCCCCCGGGGGACTAATGAAAAACTGTTTTTT. Protein sequence: CASSLTPRGTNEKLFF.

CDR3 coding DNA: TGCGCCAGCAGCCAGAGACTGGGACAGATCTCTGGGGCCAACGTCCTGACTTTC. It codes for CASSQRLGQISGANVLTF. This rearrangement joins TRBV4-1 to TRBJ2-6; the match to TRBD1 covers 7 bases. The V gene's germline CDR1 is MGHRA and CDR2 YSYEKL. V lost 3 bases and J lost 0; bases outside the gene matches: 8. The CDR3 is made up of 18 amino acids.

The V and J genes are TRBV7-9 and TRBJ1-3, with 8 bases aligning to TRBD1. The CDR3 has 16 amino acids. The V and J ends lost 5 bases and 8 bases, in that order; junction bases with no gene match: 14. Looked up from germline, CDR1 is SEHNR and CDR2 is FQNEAQ (reference sequence). CDR3 amino acids: CASSPDPRGLGDTIYF. DNA of the CDR3: TGTGCCAGCAGCCCGGATCCCAGGGGGCTCGGGGACACCATATATTTT. The full variable domain, with the rest looked up from reference TRBV7-9 and TRBJ1-3, is DTGVSQNPRHKITKRGQNVTFRCDPISEHNRLYWYRQTLGQGPEFLTYFQNEAQLEKSRLLSDRFSAERPKGSFSTLEIQRTEQGDSAMYLCASSPDPRGLGDTIYFGEGSWLTVV.

To note about this clone: One junction end does not reproduce the germline sequence, and a read error may be involved. J is TRBJ1-1 and V is TRBV28; possible D gene TRBD1, 5 bases. The length of the CDR3 is 14 residues. CDR1 and CDR2 (germline): MDHEN, SYDVKM. CDR3 in amino acids: CASSFGALNSEAFF. CDR3 bases: TGTGCCAGCAGTTTTGGGGCCTTGAACTCTGAAGCTTTCTTT.

V and J are TRBV19 and TRBJ1-5, with D perhaps TRBD1 (5 bases). The CDR3 loop spans 15 amino acids. V was pared by 3 bases and J by 4 bases, with 13 bases between. CDR1 is LNHDA, CDR2 SQIVND, per germline (reference sequence). CDR3 amino acids: CASSISRAENQPQHF. The CDR3 DNA reads as TGTGCCAGTAGTATCTCCAGGGCGGAAAATCAGCCCCAGCATTTT.